This TCR beta chain is drawn from a study of glioma-infiltrating T cells after dendritic cell vaccination. Whole-study context: Glioblastoma patients came from Phase I and II dendritic cell vaccination trials. Dendritic cells derived from monocytes and pulsed with autologous tumor lysate formed the vaccine. At biweekly intervals, patients got three intradermal dendritic cell vaccine injections.

Blood PBMC samples: pre-vaccination, two weeks post third vaccination, and at tumor progression. Assay used: immunoSEQ multiplex PCR; TCRdb lists only in-frame clones, some missing. The repertoire consists of 95,000 or so clones, with roughly 84% occurring once and the leading ten covering around 3.2%. The CDR3 is 14 amino acids. Germline lookup yields CDR1 SGHRS and CDR2 YFSETQ. With V trimmed by 5 bases and J by 6 bases, 6 bases remained unmatched. The input for sequencing was blood, taken before dendritic cell vaccination. The chain employs TRBV5-1 and TRBJ1-2; 11 bases fit TRBD1. This sequence originates from a human donor with glioblastoma. CDR3 DNA sequence: TGCGCCAGCAGGCCGGGACAGGGGGTGAATGGCTACACCTTC. This gives the protein CASRPGQGVNGYTF.